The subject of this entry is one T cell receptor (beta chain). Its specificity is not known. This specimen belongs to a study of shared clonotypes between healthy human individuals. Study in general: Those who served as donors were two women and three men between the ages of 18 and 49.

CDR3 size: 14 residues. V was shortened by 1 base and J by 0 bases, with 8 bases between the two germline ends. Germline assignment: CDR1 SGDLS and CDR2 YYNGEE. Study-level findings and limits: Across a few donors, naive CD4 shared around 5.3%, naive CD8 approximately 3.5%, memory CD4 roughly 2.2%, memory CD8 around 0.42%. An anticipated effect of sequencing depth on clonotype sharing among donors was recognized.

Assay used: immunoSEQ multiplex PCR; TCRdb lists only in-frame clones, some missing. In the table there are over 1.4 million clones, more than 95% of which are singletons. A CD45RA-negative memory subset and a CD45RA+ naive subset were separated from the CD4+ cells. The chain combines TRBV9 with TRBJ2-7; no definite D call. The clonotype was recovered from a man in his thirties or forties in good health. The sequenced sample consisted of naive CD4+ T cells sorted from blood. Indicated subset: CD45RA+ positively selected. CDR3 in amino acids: CASSVSLLSYEQYF. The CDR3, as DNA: TGTGCCAGCAGCGTAAGCCTTCTCTCCTACGAGCAGTACTTC.